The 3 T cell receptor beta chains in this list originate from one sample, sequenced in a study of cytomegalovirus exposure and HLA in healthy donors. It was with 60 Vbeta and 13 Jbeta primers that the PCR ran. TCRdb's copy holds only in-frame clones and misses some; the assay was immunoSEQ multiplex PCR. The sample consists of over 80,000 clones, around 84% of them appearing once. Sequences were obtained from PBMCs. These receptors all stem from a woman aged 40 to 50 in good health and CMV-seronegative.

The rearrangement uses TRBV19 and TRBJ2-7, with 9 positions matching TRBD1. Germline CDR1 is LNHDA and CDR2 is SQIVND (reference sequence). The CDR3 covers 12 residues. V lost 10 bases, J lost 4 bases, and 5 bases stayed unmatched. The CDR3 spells CATSGQGYEQYF. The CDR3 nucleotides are TGTGCCACCTCGGGACAGGGTTACGAGCAGTACTTC.

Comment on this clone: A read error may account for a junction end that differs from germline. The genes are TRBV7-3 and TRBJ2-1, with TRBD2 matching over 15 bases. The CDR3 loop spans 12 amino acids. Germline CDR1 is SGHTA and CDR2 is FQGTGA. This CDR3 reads CASSSGTSGRIF. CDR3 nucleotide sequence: TGTGCCAGCAGCTCTGGGACTAGCGGGAGGATCTTC.

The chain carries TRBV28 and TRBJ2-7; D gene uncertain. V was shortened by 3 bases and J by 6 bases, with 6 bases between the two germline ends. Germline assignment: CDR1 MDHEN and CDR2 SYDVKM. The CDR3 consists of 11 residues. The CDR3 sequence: CASSFWAEQYF. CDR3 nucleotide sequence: TGTGCCAGCAGTTTTTGGGCCGAGCAGTACTTC.